This T cell receptor beta chain comes out of a study of OX40 agonist ivuxolimab in advanced cancers. Study in general: Every 2 weeks, ivuxolimab was infused into the patients intravenously at between 0.01 and 10 mg/kg.

Generated by immunoSEQ multiplex PCR, the TCRdb table keeps only in-frame clones and is missing some. The sample holds fewer than 95,000 clones; around 90% are singletons and the top ten take around 0.43%. Per the germline V gene, CDR1 is KGHSH and CDR2 is LQKENI. The CDR3 extends over 15 amino acids. V lost 5 bases to trimming and J lost 4 bases, with 15 bases between them. The chain is built from TRBV18 and TRBJ1-3; tentative D call: TRBD1 (5 bases). Sequenced material: CD4+ or CD8+ T cells sorted from blood, taken in a trial of the OX40 agonist ivuxolimab. The sequence was obtained from an adult with an advanced solid tumor such as melanoma, head and neck, liver or kidney cancer. CDR3 amino acids: CASSGRQEGGNTIYF. In nucleotides, the CDR3 is TGTGCCAGCTCAGGTCGACAAGAGGGGGGAAACACCATATATTTT.